The table lists the clone carrying this TCR beta chain with a count of one. The antigen is not known. The data belong to a study of shared clonotypes between healthy human individuals. Trimming left V 5 bases short and J 7 bases short, with 17 bases between. Per the germline V gene, CDR1 is SGHVS and CDR2 is FQNEAQ. The CDR3 totals 15 residues. Study outcomes and limitations: When compared with the clonotypes that were shared by all four sorted-subset donors, the non-shared clonotypes turned out to have lower generation probabilities. How much donors shared clonotypes was expected to be affected by sequencing depth.

Donors included only healthy HIV-negative adults lacking recent acute infections or vaccinations. The authors distributed each subset's genomic DNA evenly over several immunoSEQ plates. The data were produced by immunoSEQ multiplex PCR, yet TCRdb's version contains in-frame clones alone and is incomplete. This table has about 300,000 clones, around 74% appearing once. The chain combines TRBV7-8 with TRBJ2-2; a possible D gene is TRBD1 (6 bases). Sequenced input: memory CD4+ T cells sorted from blood. The subset is: CD45RA-negative fraction. The sequence was collected from a young man in good health. The CDR3 protein is CASSKGDIIGGELFF. CDR3 nucleotide sequence: TGTGCCAGCAGCAAAGGGGACATTATTGGCGGGGAGCTGTTTTTT.